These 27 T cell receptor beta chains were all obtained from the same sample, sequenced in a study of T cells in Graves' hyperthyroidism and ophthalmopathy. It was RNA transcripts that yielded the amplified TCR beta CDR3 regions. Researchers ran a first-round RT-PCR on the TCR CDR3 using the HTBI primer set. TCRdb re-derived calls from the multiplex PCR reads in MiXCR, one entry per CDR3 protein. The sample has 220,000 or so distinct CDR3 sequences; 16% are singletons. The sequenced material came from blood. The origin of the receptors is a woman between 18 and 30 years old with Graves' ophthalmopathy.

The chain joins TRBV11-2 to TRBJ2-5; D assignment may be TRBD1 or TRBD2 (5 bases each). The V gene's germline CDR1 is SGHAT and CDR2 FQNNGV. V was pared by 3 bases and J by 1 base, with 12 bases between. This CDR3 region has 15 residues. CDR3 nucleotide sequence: TGTGCCAGCAGCTTGTCGTCAGGGACCCAAGAGACCCAGTACTTC. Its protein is CASSLSSGTQETQYF.

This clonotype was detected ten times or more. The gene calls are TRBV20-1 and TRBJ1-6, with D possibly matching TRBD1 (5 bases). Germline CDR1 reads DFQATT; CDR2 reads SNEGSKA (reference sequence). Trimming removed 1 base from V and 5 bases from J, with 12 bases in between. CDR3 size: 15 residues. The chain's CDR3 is CSARVSGGNNSPLHF. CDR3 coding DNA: TGCAGTGCTAGAGTTTCGGGGGGTAATAATTCACCCCTCCACTTT.

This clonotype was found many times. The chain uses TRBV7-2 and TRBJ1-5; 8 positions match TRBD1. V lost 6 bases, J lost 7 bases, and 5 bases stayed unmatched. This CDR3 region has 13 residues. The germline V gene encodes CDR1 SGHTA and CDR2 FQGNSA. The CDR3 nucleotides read TGTGCCAGCAGTGACAGGGGTGGACAGCCCCAGCATTTT. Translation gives CASSDRGGQPQHF.

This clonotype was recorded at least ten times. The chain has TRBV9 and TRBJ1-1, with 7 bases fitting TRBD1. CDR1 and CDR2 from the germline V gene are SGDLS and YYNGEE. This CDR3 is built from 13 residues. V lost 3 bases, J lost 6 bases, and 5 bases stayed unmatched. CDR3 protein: CASSARTGAEAFF. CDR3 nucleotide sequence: TGTGCCAGCAGCGCCAGGACAGGAGCTGAAGCTTTCTTT. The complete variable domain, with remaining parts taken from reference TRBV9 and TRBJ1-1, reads DSGVTQTPKHLITATGQRVTLRCSPRSGDLSVYWYQQSLDQGLQFLIQYYNGEERAKGNILERFSAQQFPDLHSELNLSSLELGDSALYFCASSARTGAEAFFGQGTRLTVV.

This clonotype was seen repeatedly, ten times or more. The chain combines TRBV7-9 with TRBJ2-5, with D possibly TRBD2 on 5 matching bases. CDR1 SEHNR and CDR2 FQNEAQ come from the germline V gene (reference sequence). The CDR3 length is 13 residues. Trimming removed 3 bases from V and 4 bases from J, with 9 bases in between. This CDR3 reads CASSLGRRETQYF. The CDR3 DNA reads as TGTGCCAGCAGCTTGGGGAGAAGAGAGACCCAGTACTTC.

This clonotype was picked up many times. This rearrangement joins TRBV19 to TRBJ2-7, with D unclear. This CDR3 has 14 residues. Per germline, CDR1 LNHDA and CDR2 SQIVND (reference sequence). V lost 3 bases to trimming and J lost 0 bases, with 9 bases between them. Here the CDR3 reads CASSMTGSSYEQYF. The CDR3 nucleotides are TGTGCCAGTAGTATGACCGGCAGCTCCTACGAGCAGTACTTC.

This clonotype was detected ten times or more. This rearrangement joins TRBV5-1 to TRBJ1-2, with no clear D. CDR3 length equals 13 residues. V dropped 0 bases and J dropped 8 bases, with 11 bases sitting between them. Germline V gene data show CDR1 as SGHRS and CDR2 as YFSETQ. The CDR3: CASSLDTIGGYTF. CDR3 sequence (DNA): TGCGCCAGCAGCTTGGACACCATTGGGGGCTACACCTTC.

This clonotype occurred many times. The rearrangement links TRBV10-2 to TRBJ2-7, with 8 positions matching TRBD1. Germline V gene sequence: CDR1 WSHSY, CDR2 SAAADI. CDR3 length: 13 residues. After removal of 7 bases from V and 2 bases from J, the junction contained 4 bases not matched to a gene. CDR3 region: CASNGQGAYEQYF. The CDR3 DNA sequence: TGCGCCAGCAACGGACAGGGAGCCTACGAGCAGTACTTC.

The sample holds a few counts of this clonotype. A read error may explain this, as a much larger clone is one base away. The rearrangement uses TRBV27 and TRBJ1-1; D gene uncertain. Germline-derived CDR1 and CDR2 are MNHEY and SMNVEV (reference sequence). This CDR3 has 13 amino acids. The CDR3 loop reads CASSLRVNIEAFF. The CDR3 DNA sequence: TGTGCCAGCAGTTTAAGAGTGAACATTGAAGCTTTCTTT.

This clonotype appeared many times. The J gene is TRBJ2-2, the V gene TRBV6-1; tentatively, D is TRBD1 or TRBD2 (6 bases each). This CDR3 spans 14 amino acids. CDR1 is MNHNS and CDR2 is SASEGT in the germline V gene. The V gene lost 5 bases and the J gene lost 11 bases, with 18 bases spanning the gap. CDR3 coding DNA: TGTGCCAGCAGTTATGGAAGGGGGGTCGGTGAGCTGTTTTTT. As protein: CASSYGRGVGELFF.

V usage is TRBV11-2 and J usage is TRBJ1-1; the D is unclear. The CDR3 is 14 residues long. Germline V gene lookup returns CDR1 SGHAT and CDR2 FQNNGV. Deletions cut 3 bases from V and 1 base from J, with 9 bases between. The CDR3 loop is CASSFLTENTEAFF. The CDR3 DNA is TGTGCCAGCAGCTTCCTGACGGAGAACACTGAAGCTTTCTTT.

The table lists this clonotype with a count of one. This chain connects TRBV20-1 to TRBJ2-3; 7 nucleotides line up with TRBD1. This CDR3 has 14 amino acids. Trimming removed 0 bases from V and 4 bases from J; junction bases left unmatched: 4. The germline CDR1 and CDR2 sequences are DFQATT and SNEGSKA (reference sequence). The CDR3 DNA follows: TGCAGTGCTAGAGAAGGGGGCAGGTCAGATACGCAGTATTTT. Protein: CSAREGGRSDTQYF.

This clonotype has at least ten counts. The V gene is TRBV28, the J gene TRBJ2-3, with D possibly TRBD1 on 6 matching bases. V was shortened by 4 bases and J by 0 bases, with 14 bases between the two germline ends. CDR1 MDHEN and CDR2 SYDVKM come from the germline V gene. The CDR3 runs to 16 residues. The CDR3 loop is CASSSETGKSTDTQYF. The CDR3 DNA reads TGTGCCAGCAGTTCCGAGACAGGCAAGAGCACAGATACGCAGTATTTT.

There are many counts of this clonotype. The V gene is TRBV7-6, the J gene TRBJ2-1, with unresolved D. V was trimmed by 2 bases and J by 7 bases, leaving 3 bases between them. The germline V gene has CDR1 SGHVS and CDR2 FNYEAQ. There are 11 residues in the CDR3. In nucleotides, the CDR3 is TGTGCCAGCAGCTTAATAAATGAGCAGTTCTTC. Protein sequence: CASSLINEQFF.

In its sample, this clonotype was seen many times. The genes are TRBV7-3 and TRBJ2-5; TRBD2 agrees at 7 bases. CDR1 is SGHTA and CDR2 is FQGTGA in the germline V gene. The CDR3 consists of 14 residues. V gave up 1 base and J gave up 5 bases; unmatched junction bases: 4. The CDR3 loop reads CASSLMGGLETQYF. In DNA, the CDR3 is TGTGCCAGCAGCTTAATGGGGGGGTTGGAGACCCAGTACTTC.

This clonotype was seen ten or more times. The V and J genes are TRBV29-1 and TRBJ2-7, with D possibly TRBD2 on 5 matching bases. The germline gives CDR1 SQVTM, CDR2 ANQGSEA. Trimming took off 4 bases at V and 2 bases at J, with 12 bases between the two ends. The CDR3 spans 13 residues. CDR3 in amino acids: CSVVTEVTYEQYF. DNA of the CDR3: TGCAGCGTTGTTACGGAGGTGACCTACGAGCAGTACTTC.

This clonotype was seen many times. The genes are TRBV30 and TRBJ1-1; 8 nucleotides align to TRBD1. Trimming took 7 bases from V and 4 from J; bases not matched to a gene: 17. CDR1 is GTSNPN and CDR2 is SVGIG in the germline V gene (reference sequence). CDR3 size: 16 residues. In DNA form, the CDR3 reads TGTGCCTTCGTAAAAACCGGGACAGGAGGGGGCACTGAAGCTTTCTTT. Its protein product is CAFVKTGTGGGTEAFF.

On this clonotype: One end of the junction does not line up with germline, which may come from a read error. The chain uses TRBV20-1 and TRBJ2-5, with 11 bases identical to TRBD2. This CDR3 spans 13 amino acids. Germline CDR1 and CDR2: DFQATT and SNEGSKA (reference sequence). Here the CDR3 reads CSASRETSGIPDF. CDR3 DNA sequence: TGCAGTGCTAGTAGGGAGACTAGCGGGATCCCAGACTTC.

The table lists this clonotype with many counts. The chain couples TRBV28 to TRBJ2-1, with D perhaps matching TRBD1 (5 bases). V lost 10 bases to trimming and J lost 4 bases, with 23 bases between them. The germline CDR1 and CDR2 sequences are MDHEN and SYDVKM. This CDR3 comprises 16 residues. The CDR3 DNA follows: TGTGCCACCACCCCTGTGGGGCAACCACCTTACAATGAGCAGTTCTTC. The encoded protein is CATTPVGQPPYNEQFF.

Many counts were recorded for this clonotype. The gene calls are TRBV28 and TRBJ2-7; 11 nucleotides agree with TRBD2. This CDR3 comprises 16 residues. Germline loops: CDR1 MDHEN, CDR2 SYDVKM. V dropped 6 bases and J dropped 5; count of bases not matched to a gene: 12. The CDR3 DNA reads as TGTGCCAGCAGACCTACGGTAGCGGGGGGGCTCCACGAGCAGTACTTC. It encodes CASRPTVAGGLHEQYF.

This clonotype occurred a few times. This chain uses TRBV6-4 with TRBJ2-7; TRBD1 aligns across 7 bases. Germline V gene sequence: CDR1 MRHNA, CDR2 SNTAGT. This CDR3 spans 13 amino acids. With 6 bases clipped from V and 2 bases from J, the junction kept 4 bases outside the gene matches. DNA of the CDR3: TGTGCCAGCAGAGAGGACAGGCCCTACGAGCAGTACTTC. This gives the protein CASREDRPYEQYF.

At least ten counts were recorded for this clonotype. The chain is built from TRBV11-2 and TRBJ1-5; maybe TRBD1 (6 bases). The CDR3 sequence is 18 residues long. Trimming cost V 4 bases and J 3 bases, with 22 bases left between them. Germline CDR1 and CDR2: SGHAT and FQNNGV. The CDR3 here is CASSSKQPVDRPNQPQHF. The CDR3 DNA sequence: TGTGCCAGCAGCTCGAAGCAGCCTGTGGACAGACCCAATCAGCCCCAGCATTTT.

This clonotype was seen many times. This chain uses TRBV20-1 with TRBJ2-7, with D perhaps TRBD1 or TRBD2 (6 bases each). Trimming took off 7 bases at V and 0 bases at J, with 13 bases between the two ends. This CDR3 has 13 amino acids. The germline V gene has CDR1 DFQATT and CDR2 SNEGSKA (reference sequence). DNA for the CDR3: TGCAGTGGGAGGGGGGACGGCTCCTACGAGCAGTACTTC. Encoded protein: CSGRGDGSYEQYF.

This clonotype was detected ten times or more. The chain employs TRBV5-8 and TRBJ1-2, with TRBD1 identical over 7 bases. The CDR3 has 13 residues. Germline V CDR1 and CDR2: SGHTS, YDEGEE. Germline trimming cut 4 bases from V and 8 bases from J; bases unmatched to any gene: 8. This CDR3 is CASSPRQGGGYTF. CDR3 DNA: TGTGCCAGCAGCCCCCGACAGGGAGGGGGCTACACCTTC.

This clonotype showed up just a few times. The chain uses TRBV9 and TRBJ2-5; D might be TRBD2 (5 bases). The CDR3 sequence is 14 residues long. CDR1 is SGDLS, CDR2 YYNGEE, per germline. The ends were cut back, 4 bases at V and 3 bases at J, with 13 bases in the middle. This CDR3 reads CASSSGVGKETQYF. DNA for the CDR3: TGTGCCAGCAGCTCCGGGGTGGGAAAAGAGACCCAGTACTTC.

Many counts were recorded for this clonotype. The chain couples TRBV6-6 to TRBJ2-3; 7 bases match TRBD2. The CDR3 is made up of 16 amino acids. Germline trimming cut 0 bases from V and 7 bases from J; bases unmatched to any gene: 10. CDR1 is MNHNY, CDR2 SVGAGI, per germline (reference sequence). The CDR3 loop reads CASSYSMTSQTYTQYF. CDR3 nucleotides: TGTGCCAGCAGTTACTCGATGACTAGCCAGACCTATACGCAGTATTTT.

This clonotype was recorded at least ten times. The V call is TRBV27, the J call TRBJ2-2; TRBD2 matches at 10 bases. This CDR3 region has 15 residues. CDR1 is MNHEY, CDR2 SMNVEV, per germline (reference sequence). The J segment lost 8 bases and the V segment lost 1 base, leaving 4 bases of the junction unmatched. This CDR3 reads CASSLLVSGRGELFF. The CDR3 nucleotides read TGTGCCAGCAGTTTATTGGTTAGCGGGAGGGGGGAGCTGTTTTTT.